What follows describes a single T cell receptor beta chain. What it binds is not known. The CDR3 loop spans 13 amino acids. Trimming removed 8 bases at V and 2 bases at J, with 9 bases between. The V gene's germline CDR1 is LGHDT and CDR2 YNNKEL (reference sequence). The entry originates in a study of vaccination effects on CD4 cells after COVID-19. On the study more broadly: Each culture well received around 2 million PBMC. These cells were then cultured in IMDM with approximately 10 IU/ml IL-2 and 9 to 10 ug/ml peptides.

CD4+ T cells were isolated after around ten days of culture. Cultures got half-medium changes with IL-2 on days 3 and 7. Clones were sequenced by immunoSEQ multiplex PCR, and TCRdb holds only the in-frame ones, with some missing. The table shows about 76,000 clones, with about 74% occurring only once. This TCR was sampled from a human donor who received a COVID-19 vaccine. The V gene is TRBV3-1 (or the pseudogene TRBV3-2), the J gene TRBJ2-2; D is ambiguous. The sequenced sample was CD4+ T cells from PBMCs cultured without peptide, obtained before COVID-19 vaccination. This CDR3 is CASATYNTGELFF. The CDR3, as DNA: TGTGCCAGCGCGACCTACAACACCGGGGAGCTGTTTTTT.